The 9 T cell receptor beta chains listed next were all sequenced from one sample in a study of regulatory T cells in long-lasting Graves disease (dated by TCRdb to the early 2020s). This specimen's time point label, per the study, means: newly diagnosed GD, antithyroid drugs for less than 3 months. For both TCR sequencing and RNA sequencing, RNA was extracted from PBMCs in TRIzol. The library was generated by multiplex PCR. TCRdb records Illumina HiSeq 4000 as the sequencer. TCR beta libraries were built with iRepertoire HTBI primers and Arm-PCR amplification of CDR3 regions. In TCRdb, the public reads were trimmed at Q25 with fastp and aligned with MiXCR, with productive beta chains retained. Every distinct CDR3 protein forms one entry, paired with its most common genes and DNA. Here the sample has hundreds of thousands of distinct CDR3 sequences; less than 20% occur a single time. In total, the top ten clones hold around 19% of the sample.

The same sample was also studied in work on T cells in Graves' hyperthyroidism and ophthalmopathy.

This sample comprised peripheral blood mononuclear cells (PBMCs), obtained at new diagnosis, from a patient treated with antithyroid drugs. Source of these receptors: a woman aged 30 to 39 with Graves disease. Donor details come from another sample of the same person, matched by shared clones.

As to this clonotype: A much more abundant neighbour one base away suggests this may be a read error. The CDR3 is CVSSAGQSYTEAFF. The CDR3 DNA follows: TGCGTCAGCTCCGCGGGACAGTCCTACACTGAAGCTTTCTTT. The rearrangement joins TRBV5-5 to TRBJ1-1, with TRBD1 matching 7 bases. The CDR3 is 14 amino acids. Germline lookup yields CDR1 SGHKS and CDR2 YYEKEE (reference sequence).

The chain employs TRBV5-1 and TRBJ2-3; D may correspond to TRBD1 or TRBD2 (5 bases each). The CDR3 consists of 15 residues. Germline loops: CDR1 SGHRS, CDR2 YFSETQ. V was cut by 4 bases and J by 2 bases, with 14 bases left in between. The CDR3 loop is CASSPRGQFTDTQYF. The CDR3, as DNA: TGCGCCAGCAGCCCGAGGGGTCAGTTCACAGATACGCAGTATTTT.

Comment on this clonotype: A much bigger clone sits one base away, suggesting this may be a read error. V usage is TRBV7-3 and J usage is TRBJ2-7, with a tentative D call TRBD2 (6 bases). Deletions cut 5 bases from V and 0 bases from J, with 17 bases between. The CDR3 loop spans 16 amino acids. The germline gives CDR1 SGHTA, CDR2 FQGTGA. CDR3 loop: CASSPAGGTRSYEQYF. CDR3 in DNA: TGTGCCAGCAGCCCGGCAGGCGGGACTCGCTCCTACGAGCAGTACTTC.

This clonotype was counted at least ten times. The chain couples TRBV28 to TRBJ2-1, with 8 bases that match TRBD2. Unmatched junction bases numbered 10, after V lost 6 bases and J lost 6 bases. The germline V gene has CDR1 MDHEN and CDR2 SYDVKM. The CDR3 spans 15 residues. CDR3 sequence: CASSSAGTSINEQFF. The CDR3 DNA reads as TGTGCCAGCAGCTCAGCCGGGACTAGTATCAATGAGCAGTTCTTC.

This clonotype was found many times. The chain is built from TRBV6-2 or TRBV6-3 and TRBJ2-7, with TRBD1 as a possible D gene (6 bases). Germline V lookup: CDR1 MNHEY, CDR2 SVGEGT. The CDR3 sequence is 13 residues long. The ends were cut back, 8 bases at V and 4 bases at J, with 15 bases in the middle. In DNA form, the CDR3 reads TGTGCCAGCGGCCCCGGGACAATATACGAGCAGTACTTC. This translates into CASGPGTIYEQYF.

V and J are TRBV18 and TRBJ2-3; D is perhaps TRBD1 or TRBD2 (6 bases each). V was cut by 4 bases and J by 5 bases, with 16 bases left in between. Germline CDR1 is KGHSH and CDR2 is LQKENI. The CDR3 has 15 residues. The CDR3 sequence is CASSQGGGFGDTQYF. As DNA, the CDR3 is TGTGCCAGCTCACAGGGGGGCGGATTCGGAGATACGCAGTATTTT.

This clonotype occurred many times. The chain couples TRBV6-5 to TRBJ1-4, with 9 bases fitting TRBD1. Per germline, CDR1 MNHEY and CDR2 SVGAGI. The CDR3 has 15 amino acids. With V trimmed by 2 bases and J by 4 bases, 2 bases remained unmatched. The CDR3 sequence is CASSYGDRVNEKLFF. CDR3 nucleotides: TGTGCCAGCAGTTACGGGGACAGGGTTAATGAAAAACTGTTTTTT.

This clonotype was counted ten times or more. The chain is built from TRBV5-1 and TRBJ2-2; no definite D call. Trimming removed 5 bases at V and 0 bases at J, with 8 bases between. CDR1 SGHRS and CDR2 YFSETQ come from the germline V gene. This CDR3 has 14 residues. CDR3 sequence: CASRSFSNTGELFF. CDR3 sequence (DNA): TGCGCCAGCAGAAGCTTCTCGAACACCGGGGAGCTGTTTTTT.

This clonotype has a handful of counts. The genes are TRBV9 and TRBJ2-3; the match to TRBD1 covers 8 bases. Germline CDR1 reads SGDLS; CDR2 reads YYNGEE. This CDR3 comprises 15 residues. Trimming took 2 bases from V and 2 from J; bases not matched to a gene: 4. CDR3 in DNA: TGTGCCAGCAGCGTCGCGACAGGGGACACAGATACGCAGTATTTT. Protein: CASSVATGDTDTQYF.